The present T cell receptor beta chain was sequenced within a study of T and B cells in COVID-19 patients. BIOMED2 TRB-A/B primer pools were used in multiplex TRB PCR. TCRdb re-analysed the multiplex PCR reads in MiXCR, keeping a single row per CDR3 protein. The sample lists some 4,300 distinct CDR3 sequences, approximately 25% seen once, with about 22% in the top ten. The germline V gene encodes CDR1 LNHDA and CDR2 SQIVND (reference sequence). Trimming cost V 1 base and J 4 bases, with 11 bases left between them. This CDR3 spans 15 amino acids. General study results and limits: Patients with COVID-19 reportedly showed strongly skewed T cell receptor beta variable and joining gene usage. Active COVID-19 showed highly clonal TRB repertoires; recovery showed diversity and richness above healthy donors.

TRB was amplified from about 250-500 ng of blood genomic DNA. By share, this clonotype counts as medium-sized. Its antigen is unknown. Sequences were obtained from blood. The chain couples TRBV19 to TRBJ2-1; weak D call: TRBD2 (6 bases). The clonotype was recovered from a human donor with active COVID-19. CDR3 DNA: TGTGCCAGTAGTATAGTGGTAGCGGATTACAATGAGCAGTTCTTC. Translation gives CASSIVVADYNEQFF.